The source of this T cell receptor beta chain is a study of CD8 T cell repertoires and HIV-1 epitope variants. Germline CDR1 MDHEN, CDR2 SYDVKM. This CDR3 is built from 15 residues. Germline trimming cut 5 bases from V and 2 bases from J; bases unmatched to any gene: 7. Some clones are missing from TCRdb's copy, which holds only in-frame ones; the method was immunoSEQ multiplex PCR. The table records under 100,000 clones, roughly four fifths of them present only once. A remark on this clone: Its antigen is unidentified.

Findings and caveats of the study: Most of the nine antigen-specific clonotypes appeared cross-reactive to autologous or escape variants.

The rearrangement links TRBV28 to TRBJ2-5, with 8 bases aligning to TRBD2. This receptor was identified in a male donor with HIV. The sequenced sample was uncultured baseline CD8+ T cells from peripheral blood mononuclear cells (PBMCs). The CDR3 DNA sequence: TGTGCCAGCAGTATCGTAGCGGGACAACAAGAGACCCAGTACTTC. Translating gives CASSIVAGQQETQYF.